Presented here are 8 T cell receptor beta chains from one specimen sequenced in a study of early T cells in non-severe SARS-CoV-2 infection. TCRdb re-called the 5' RACE reads through MiXCR, storing one row per CDR3 protein. The sample includes about 58,000 distinct CDR3 sequences, roughly 8% seen only once; the top ten take roughly 3.5%. Sequencing was carried out using whole blood. Receptors were obtained from an adult who was a healthcare worker with PCR-confirmed SARS-CoV-2 infection or an uninfected control (not recorded which).

The chain links TRBV7-2 to TRBJ2-4; the D gene is possibly TRBD1 (5 bases). The CDR3 totals 16 residues. The germline V and J ends were trimmed by 3 bases and 1 base, with 13 bases remaining between them. Germline-derived CDR1 and CDR2 are SGHTA and FQGNSA. Written as DNA, the CDR3 is TGTGCCAGCAGCTTGGCGAGATGGGGCGCCAAAAACATTCAGTACTTC. Amino acid sequence: CASSLARWGAKNIQYF.

This chain joins TRBV30 and TRBJ2-1; D is possibly TRBD2 (5 bases). Germline-derived CDR1 and CDR2 are GTSNPN and SVGIG (reference sequence). Trimming took off 2 bases at V and 3 bases at J, with 5 bases between the two ends. The CDR3 totals 12 residues. The CDR3 DNA follows: TGTGCCTGGAGTAGCGGCTACAATGAGCAGTTCTTC. Translated: CAWSSGYNEQFF.

This clonotype was seen at least ten times. V is TRBV20-1 and J is TRBJ1-1; D perhaps matches TRBD1 (5 bases). The CDR3 is 12 residues long. Trimming removed 8 bases at V and 4 bases at J, with 14 bases between. Germline assignment: CDR1 DFQATT and CDR2 SNEGSKA (reference sequence). CDR3: CSPFQGLTEAFF. In DNA form, the CDR3 reads TGCAGTCCTTTTCAGGGTCTCACTGAAGCTTTCTTT.

This clonotype was found many times. This chain joins TRBV20-1 and TRBJ2-5; no definite D call. The V gene lost 6 bases and the J gene lost 4 bases, with 9 bases spanning the gap. The CDR3 covers 11 residues. The germline V gene encodes CDR1 DFQATT and CDR2 SNEGSKA (reference sequence). The CDR3 nucleotides are TGCAGTGCAGGCTGGAGAGAGACCCAGTACTTC. Protein product: CSAGWRETQYF.

The chain recombines TRBV29-1 with TRBJ2-7; possible D gene TRBD2, 7 bases. V gave up 5 bases and J gave up 3 bases, with 14 bases separating them. Germline V gene data show CDR1 as SQVTM and CDR2 as ANQGSEA. The CDR3 length is 13 residues. CDR3 in DNA: TGCAGCGTTCTCGAGCGGGGACACTACGAGCAGTACTTC. Translating it yields CSVLERGHYEQYF.

This clonotype was seen repeatedly, ten times or more. The chain couples TRBV11-2 to TRBJ2-1, with 12 bases aligning to TRBD2. With V trimmed by 4 bases and J by 0 bases, 7 bases remained unmatched. The CDR3 totals 18 residues. Germline lookup yields CDR1 SGHAT and CDR2 FQNNGV. In nucleotides, the CDR3 is TGTGCCAGCAGCTCTTTCGGACTAGCGGGAACCTCCTACAATGAGCAGTTCTTC. Its protein product is CASSSFGLAGTSYNEQFF.

In this sample, this clonotype turned up a few times. This chain links TRBV7-3 with TRBJ2-3; no firm D call. V lost 2 bases and J 6 bases, leaving 9 bases between the germline ends. This CDR3 spans 13 amino acids. CDR1 and CDR2 from the germline V gene are SGHTA and FQGTGA. CDR3: CASSLGTPDTQYF. The CDR3 nucleotides are TGTGCCAGCAGCTTAGGAACCCCGGATACGCAGTATTTT.

The chain uses TRBV19 and TRBJ2-7, with 7 bases lining up with TRBD1. CDR3 length: 15 amino acids. Germline values: CDR1 LNHDA, CDR2 SQIVND (reference sequence). V lost 2 bases to trimming and J lost 0 bases; unmatched junction nucleotides: 4. The CDR3 nucleotides read TGTGCCAGTAGTATACCGGGACAGCACTCCTACGAGCAGTACTTC. The encoded protein is CASSIPGQHSYEQYF.